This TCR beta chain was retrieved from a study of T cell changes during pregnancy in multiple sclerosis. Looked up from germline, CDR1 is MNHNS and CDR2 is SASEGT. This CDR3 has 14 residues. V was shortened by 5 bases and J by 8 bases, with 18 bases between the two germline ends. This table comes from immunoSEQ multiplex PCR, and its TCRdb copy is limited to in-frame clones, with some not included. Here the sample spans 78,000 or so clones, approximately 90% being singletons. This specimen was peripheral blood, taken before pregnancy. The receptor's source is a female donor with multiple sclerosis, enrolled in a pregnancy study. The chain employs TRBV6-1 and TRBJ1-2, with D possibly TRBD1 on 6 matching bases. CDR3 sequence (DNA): TGTGCCAGCAGTAATACAGGGTCTTTCTGGGGCTACACCTTC. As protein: CASSNTGSFWGYTF.